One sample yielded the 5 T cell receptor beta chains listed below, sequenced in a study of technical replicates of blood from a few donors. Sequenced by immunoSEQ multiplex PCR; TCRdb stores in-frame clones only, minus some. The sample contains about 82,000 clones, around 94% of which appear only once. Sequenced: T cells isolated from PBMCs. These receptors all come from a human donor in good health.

CDR3 amino acids: CASSQDSGVGNTEAFF. The CDR3 nucleotides are TGCGCCAGCAGCCAAGATTCAGGGGTGGGAAACACTGAAGCTTTCTTT. The V call is TRBV4-1, the J call TRBJ1-1; the D gene is possibly TRBD1 (6 bases). Trimming removed 0 bases from V and 2 bases from J, with 13 bases in between. Germline lookup yields CDR1 MGHRA and CDR2 YSYEKL. The CDR3 length is 16 residues.

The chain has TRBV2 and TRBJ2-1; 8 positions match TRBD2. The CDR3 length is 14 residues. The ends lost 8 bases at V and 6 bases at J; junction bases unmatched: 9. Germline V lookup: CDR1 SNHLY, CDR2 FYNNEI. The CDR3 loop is CASLRLATGNEQFF. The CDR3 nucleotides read TGTGCCAGCCTTAGACTAGCGACGGGCAATGAGCAGTTCTTC.

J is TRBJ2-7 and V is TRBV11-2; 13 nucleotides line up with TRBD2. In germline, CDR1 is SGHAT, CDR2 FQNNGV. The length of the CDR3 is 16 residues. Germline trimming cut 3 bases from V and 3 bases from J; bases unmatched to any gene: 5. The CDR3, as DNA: TGTGCCAGCAGCTTCCAACTAGCGGGAGGGGTCTACGAGCAGTACTTC. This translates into CASSFQLAGGVYEQYF.

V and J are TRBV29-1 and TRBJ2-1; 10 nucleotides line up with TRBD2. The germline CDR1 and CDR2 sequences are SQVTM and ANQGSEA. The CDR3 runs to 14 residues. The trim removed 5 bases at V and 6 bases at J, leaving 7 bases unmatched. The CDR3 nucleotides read TGCAGCGTTTTCACCGTAGCGGGAGGCAATGAGCAGTTCTTC. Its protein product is CSVFTVAGGNEQFF.

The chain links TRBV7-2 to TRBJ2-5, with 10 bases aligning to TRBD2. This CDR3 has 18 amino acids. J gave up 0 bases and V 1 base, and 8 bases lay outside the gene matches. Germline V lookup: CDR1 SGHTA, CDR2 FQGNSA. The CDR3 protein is CASSLVPLLAGDQETQYF. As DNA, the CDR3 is TGTGCCAGCAGCTTAGTACCCCTGCTAGCGGGGGACCAAGAGACCCAGTACTTC.